The 10 T cell receptor beta chains in this list originate from one sample, sequenced in a study of Ad26.COV2.S vaccination and SARS-CoV-2 variants. Treatment defined: 15 to 20 received Ad26.COV2.S at low or high dose, single or two shots; a few received placebo; per-sample allocation not given. After the first vaccine or placebo injection, samples were drawn on day 63. Data came from immunoSEQ multiplex PCR; TCRdb stores just in-frame clones and leaves some out. This table has around 400,000 clones, 83% appearing once. The input for sequencing was peripheral blood, taken in a trial of Ad26.COV2.S vaccine versus placebo. These receptors came from a person aged 18 to 59 who received the Ad26.COV2.S COVID-19 vaccine or a placebo.

This sequence joins TRBV24-1 and TRBJ2-7, with a tentative D call TRBD2 (5 bases). The CDR3 consists of 15 residues. The germline gives CDR1 KGHDR, CDR2 SFDVKD. The ends were cut back, 1 base at V and 2 bases at J, with 11 bases in the middle. The CDR3: CATSDFRGAAYEQYF. The CDR3 coding sequence is TGTGCCACCAGTGATTTTCGGGGAGCCGCCTACGAGCAGTACTTC.

The chain employs TRBV7-3 and TRBJ1-1; D remains ambiguous. Per germline, CDR1 SGHTA and CDR2 FQGTGA. Trimming took off 1 base at V and 4 bases at J, with 7 bases between the two ends. The CDR3 extends over 13 amino acids. The CDR3 coding sequence is TGTGCCAGCAGCTTAATTCCAGGCACTGAAGCTTTCTTT. Translating gives CASSLIPGTEAFF.

This chain links TRBV20-1 with TRBJ1-1; D gene ambiguous. Trimming removed 6 bases at V and 7 bases at J, with 9 bases between. Germline CDR1 is DFQATT and CDR2 is SNEGSKA (reference sequence). The CDR3 extends over 10 amino acids. The CDR3: CSAQDYEAFF. DNA of the CDR3: TGCAGTGCCCAAGATTATGAAGCTTTCTTT.

The chain has TRBV19 and TRBJ1-1; the match to TRBD1 covers 10 bases. Trimming at V came to 5 bases and at J to 6 bases, leaving 18 bases not matched to a gene. Germline V gene sequence: CDR1 LNHDA, CDR2 SQIVND (reference sequence). This CDR3 contains 18 residues. CDR3 sequence (DNA): TGTGCCAGTAGTGGAGGGACAGGGGCGTGGGGAGGAAGGGCTGAAGCTTTCTTT. It codes for CASSGGTGAWGGRAEAFF. Combining the CDR3 with reference TRBV19 and TRBJ1-1 gives the whole variable domain DGGITQSPKYLFRKEGQNVTLSCEQNLNHDAMYWYRQDPGQGLRLIYYSQIVNDFQKGDIAEGYSVSREKKESFPLTVTSAQKNPTAFYLCASSGGTGAWGGRAEAFFGQGTRLTVV.

This chain uses TRBV18 with TRBJ1-6; the D is unclear. The CDR3 totals 13 residues. CDR1 KGHSH and CDR2 LQKENI come from the germline V gene. Trimming left V 3 bases short and J 14 bases short, with 14 bases between. The CDR3 loop is CASSPPSTVTLHF. The CDR3, as DNA: TGTGCCAGCTCACCGCCGTCCACGGTCACCCTCCACTTT. Together with reference TRBV18 and TRBJ1-6, the CDR3 gives the full variable domain: NAGVMQNPRHLVRRRGQEARLRCSPMKGHSHVYWYRQLPEEGLKFMVYLQKENIIDESGMPKERFSAEFPKEGPSILRIQQVVRGDSAAYFCASSPPSTVTLHFGNGTRLTVT.

The V and J genes are TRBV5-6 and TRBJ1-4; D gene ambiguous. V was pared by 4 bases and J by 7 bases, with 17 bases between. Per germline, CDR1 SGHDT and CDR2 YYEEEE. The CDR3 sequence is 15 residues long. This CDR3 reads CASSPGGPTTEKLFF. The CDR3, as DNA: TGTGCCAGCAGCCCCGGCGGTCCGACAACTGAAAAACTGTTTTTT.

V and J are TRBV5-1 and TRBJ1-1, with D perhaps TRBD1 (5 bases). CDR1 and CDR2 (germline): SGHRS, YFSETQ. The CDR3 totals 13 residues. The V end was cut by 6 bases, the J end by 1 base, with 10 bases between. Here the CDR3 reads CASTGDRNTEAFF. The CDR3 region has the DNA TGCGCCAGCACCGGAGACAGGAACACTGAAGCTTTCTTT.

The V call is TRBV12-3 or TRBV12-4, the J call TRBJ1-2, with D uncertain. Trimming removed 3 bases at V and 8 bases at J, with 10 bases between. This CDR3 is 12 amino acids long. CDR3 DNA: TGTGCCAGCAGTTTGGGTGTGGCAGGCTACACCTTC. The encoded protein is CASSLGVAGYTF.

This chain links TRBV9 with TRBJ1-1, with D perhaps matching TRBD1 (5 bases). V was shortened by 0 bases and J by 1 base, with 10 bases between the two germline ends. Germline assignment: CDR1 SGDLS and CDR2 YYNGEE. The length of the CDR3 is 15 residues. CDR3 nucleotide sequence: TGTGCCAGCAGCGTAGCGGGGGGGAAGAACACTGAAGCTTTCTTT. Amino acids: CASSVAGGKNTEAFF.

The chain is built from TRBV18 and TRBJ1-4; D might be TRBD1 (5 bases). CDR3 size: 14 residues. V was trimmed by 5 bases and J by 6 bases, leaving 13 bases between them. CDR1 and CDR2 from the germline V gene are KGHSH and LQKENI. The DNA for the CDR3 is TGTGCCAGCTCATGGGCCCCGACAGATGAAAAACTGTTTTTT. The encoded protein is CASSWAPTDEKLFF.